This T cell receptor (beta chain) was identified in a study of T cells in Graves' hyperthyroidism and ophthalmopathy. Deletions cut 0 bases from V and 0 bases from J, with 8 bases between. This CDR3 has 16 residues. In germline, CDR1 is KGHSH, CDR2 LQKENI. This clonotype was counted ten times or more. Graves' hyperthyroidism without ophthalmopathy progression within 18 months was termed stable. Pregnant or lactating patients were excluded, as were those with uncontrolled infection or other autoimmune disease. Using RNA transcripts as the source, TCR beta CDR3 regions were amplified. The HTBI primer set served for first-round RT-PCR of the TCR CDR3. TCRdb reprocessed the multiplex PCR reads via MiXCR and lists one record per CDR3 protein. The repertoire has about 700,000 distinct CDR3 sequences, around 15% of them found once; the top ten carry around 9.6%.

The sequence was obtained from a woman aged 18-29 years with Graves' hyperthyroidism. The rearrangement links TRBV18 to TRBJ2-2; D is undetermined. Sequenced sample: blood. CDR3 sequence reads: CASSPPAAANTGELFF. CDR3 sequence (DNA): TGTGCCAGCTCACCACCGGCAGCAGCGAACACCGGGGAGCTGTTTTTT.